This TCR beta chain was captured by sequencing in a study of response to subunit inactivated influenza vaccine. Study-level points and caveats: Seasonal influenza vaccination, on each occasion, was suggested by the authors to recruit few new T cells.

TCRdb called the RT-PCR reads again in MiXCR, with one record for every CDR3 protein. This sample has about 780,000 distinct CDR3 sequences, with about 18% found just once. The CDR3 sequence is 20 residues long. Germline-derived CDR1 and CDR2 are LNHNV and YYDKDF (reference sequence). J was trimmed by 6 bases and V by 0 bases; bases with no gene match: 16. In the case of this clonotype: Antigen unknown.

The material was PBMCs from blood, obtained roughly 5 days after vaccination. The chain couples TRBV15 to TRBJ2-1; TRBD1 agrees at 11 bases. This TCR was sampled from a man over 45 who received an inactivated influenza vaccine. CDR3 sequence: CATSRDGWDVGTGGGNEQFF. In DNA, the CDR3 is TGTGCCACCAGCAGAGATGGGTGGGATGTGGGGACAGGGGGAGGCAATGAGCAGTTCTTC.